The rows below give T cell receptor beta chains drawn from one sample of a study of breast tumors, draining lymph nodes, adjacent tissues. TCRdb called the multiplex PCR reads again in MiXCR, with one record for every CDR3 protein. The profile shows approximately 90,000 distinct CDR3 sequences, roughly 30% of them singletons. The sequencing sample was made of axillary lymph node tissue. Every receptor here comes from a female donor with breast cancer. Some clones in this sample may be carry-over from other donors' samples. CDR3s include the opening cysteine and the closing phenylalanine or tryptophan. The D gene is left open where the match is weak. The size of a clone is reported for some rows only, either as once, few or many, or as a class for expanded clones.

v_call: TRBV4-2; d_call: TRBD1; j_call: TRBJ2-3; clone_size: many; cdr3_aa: CASSGPWGTGKDTQYF; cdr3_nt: TGTGCCAGCAGCGGTCCTTGGGGGACAGGTAAAGATACGCAGTATTTT
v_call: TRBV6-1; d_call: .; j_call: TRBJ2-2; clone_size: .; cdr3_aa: CASSPGELFF; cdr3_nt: TGTGCCAGTTCGCCCGGGGAGCTGTTTTTT
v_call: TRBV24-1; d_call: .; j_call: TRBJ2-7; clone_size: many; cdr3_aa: CATSDHRSYEQYF; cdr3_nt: TGTGCCACCAGTGATCACAGGAGCTACGAGCAGTACTTC
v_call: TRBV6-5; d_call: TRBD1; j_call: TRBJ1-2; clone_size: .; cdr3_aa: CASSSVQGAPHYGYTF; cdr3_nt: TGTGCCAGCAGTTCCGTTCAGGGGGCGCCCCACTATGGCTACACCTTC
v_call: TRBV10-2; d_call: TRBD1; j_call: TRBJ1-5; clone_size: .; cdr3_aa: CASSESRGYGNQPQHF; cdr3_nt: TGCGCCAGCAGTGAGTCCAGGGGGTATGGCAATCAGCCCCAGCATTTT
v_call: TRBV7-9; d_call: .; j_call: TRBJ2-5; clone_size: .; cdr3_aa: CASRAGRDSWETQYF; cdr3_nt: TGTGCCAGCAGAGCAGGCAGGGACTCTTGGGAGACCCAGTACTTC
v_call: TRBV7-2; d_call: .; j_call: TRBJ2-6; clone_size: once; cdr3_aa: CASSAEVGSGANVLTF; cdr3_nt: TGTGCCAGCAGCGCCGAGGTGGGCTCTGGGGCCAACGTCCTGACTTTC
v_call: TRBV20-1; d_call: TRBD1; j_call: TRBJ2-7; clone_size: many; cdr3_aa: CSARDVTGTYEQYF; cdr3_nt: TGCAGTGCTAGAGACGTGACAGGGACCTACGAGCAGTACTTC
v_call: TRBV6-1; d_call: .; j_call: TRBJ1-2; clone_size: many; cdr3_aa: CASSEAGQRGYTF; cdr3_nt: TGTGCCAGCAGTGAGGCGGGCCAGAGAGGCTACACCTTC
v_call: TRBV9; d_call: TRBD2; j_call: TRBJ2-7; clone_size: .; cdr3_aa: CASSAKGTSETYEQYF; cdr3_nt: TGTGCCAGCAGCGCTAAAGGGACTAGCGAAACCTACGAGCAGTACTTC
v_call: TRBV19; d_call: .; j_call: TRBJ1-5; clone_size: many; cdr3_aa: CASSNTENQPQHF; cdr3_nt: TGTGCCAGTAGCAACACAGAAAATCAGCCCCAGCATTTT
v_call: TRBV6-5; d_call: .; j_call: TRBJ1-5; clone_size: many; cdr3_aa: CASSRGGDSNQPQHF; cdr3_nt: TGTGCCAGCAGTCGCGGGGGGGATAGCAATCAGCCCCAGCATTTT
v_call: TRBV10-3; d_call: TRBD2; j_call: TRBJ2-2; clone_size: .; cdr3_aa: CAISELAGELFF; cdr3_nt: TGTGCCATCAGTGAACTAGCGGGGGAGCTGTTTTTT
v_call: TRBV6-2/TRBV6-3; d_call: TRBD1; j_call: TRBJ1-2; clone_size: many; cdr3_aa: CASGDRGRGYTF; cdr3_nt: TGTGCCAGCGGGGACAGGGGCAGAGGCTACACCTTC
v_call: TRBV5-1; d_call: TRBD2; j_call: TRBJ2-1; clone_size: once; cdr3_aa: CASRAGTSGRGYNEQLF; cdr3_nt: TGCGCCAGTAGGGCCGGGACTAGCGGGAGAGGCTACAATGAGCAGCTCTTC
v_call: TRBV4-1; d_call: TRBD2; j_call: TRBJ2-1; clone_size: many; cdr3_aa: CASSQSLGSGTYNEQFF; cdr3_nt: TGCGCCAGCAGCCAAAGTCTGGGTAGCGGGACTTACAATGAGCAGTTCTTC
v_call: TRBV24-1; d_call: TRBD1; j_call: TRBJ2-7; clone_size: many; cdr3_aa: CATTTGGPYSDSYEQYF; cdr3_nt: TGTGCCACTACGACAGGGGGCCCTTATTCTGACTCCTACGAGCAGTACTTC
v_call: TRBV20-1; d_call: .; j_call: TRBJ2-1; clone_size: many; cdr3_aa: CSRMGSSYNEQFF; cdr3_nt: TGCAGTAGGATGGGGAGCTCCTACAATGAGCAGTTCTTC
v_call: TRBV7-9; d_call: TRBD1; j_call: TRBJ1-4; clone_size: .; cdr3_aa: CASSHPGQGVKKLFF; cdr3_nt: TGTGCCAGCAGCCATCCGGGACAGGGGGTCAAAAAACTGTTTTTT
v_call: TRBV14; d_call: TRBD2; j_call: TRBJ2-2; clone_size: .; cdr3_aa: CASSYSRVAGAYGELFF; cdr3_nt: TGTGCCAGCAGTTACTCGAGAGTAGCGGGAGCCTACGGGGAGCTGTTTTTT
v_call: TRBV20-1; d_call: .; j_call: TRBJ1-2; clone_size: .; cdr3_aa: CSAIGPTNYGYTF; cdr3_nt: TGCAGTGCTATAGGTCCTACTAACTATGGCTACACCTTC
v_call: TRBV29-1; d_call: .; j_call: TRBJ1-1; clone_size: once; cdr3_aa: CSVEDTGRGPEAFF; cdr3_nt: TGCAGCGTTGAAGATACGGGGAGGGGACCCGAAGCTTTCTTT
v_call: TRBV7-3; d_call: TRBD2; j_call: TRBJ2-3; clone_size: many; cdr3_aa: CASSLGSGAITDTQYF; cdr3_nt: TGTGCCAGCAGCTTGGGCAGCGGGGCCATCACAGATACGCAGTATTTT
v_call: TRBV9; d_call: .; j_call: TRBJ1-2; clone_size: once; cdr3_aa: CASSAPNYGYTF; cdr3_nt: TGTGCCAGCAGTGCACCAAACTATGGCTACACCTTC
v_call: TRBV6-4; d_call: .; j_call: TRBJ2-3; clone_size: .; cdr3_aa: CATGPGHSTDTQYF; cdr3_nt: TGTGCCACCGGGCCGGGCCATAGCACAGATACGCAGTATTTT